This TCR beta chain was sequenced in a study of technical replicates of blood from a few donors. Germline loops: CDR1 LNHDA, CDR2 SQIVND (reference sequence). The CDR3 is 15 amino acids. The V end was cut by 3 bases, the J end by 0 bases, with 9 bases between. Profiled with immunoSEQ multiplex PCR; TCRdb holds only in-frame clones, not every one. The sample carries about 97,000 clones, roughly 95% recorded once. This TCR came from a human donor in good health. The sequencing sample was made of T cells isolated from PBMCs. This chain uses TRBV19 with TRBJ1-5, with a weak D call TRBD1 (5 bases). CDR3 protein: CASSIRTPSNQPQHF. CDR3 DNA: TGTGCCAGTAGTATTCGGACACCTAGCAATCAGCCCCAGCATTTT.